This TCR beta chain was profiled in a study of identical twins. Study-wide results and limits: Abundant cord blood beta clonotypes carried fewer insertions; memory repertoires showed none. Twin pairs' shared out-of-frame alpha sequences were enriched in low generation probability.

About this clonotype: What it binds is not known.

TCRdb reanalysed the 5' RACE reads using MiXCR and keeps one entry per CDR3 protein. The profile shows hundreds of thousands of distinct CDR3 sequences, 12% of them singletons. V lost 5 bases and J 3 bases, leaving 13 bases between the germline ends. The CDR3 has 14 amino acids. Germline CDR1 and CDR2: SQVTM and ANQGSEA. These data were also filed under a second study, of yellow fever vaccine responses in identical twins.

The V gene is TRBV29-1, the J gene TRBJ1-4; the D gene is possibly TRBD1 (5 bases). This TCR derives from a young woman in good health. Sample: PBMCs. In nucleotides, the CDR3 is TGCAGCGTTCGTGCCGGGGCAGCTAATGAAAAACTGTTTTTT. Translation: CSVRAGAANEKLFF.